Presented here are 28 T cell receptor beta chains from one specimen sequenced in a study of cytomegalovirus exposure and HLA in healthy donors (TCRdb year 2017). Library creation used the immunoSEQ multiplex PCR assay. The table was pulled from immuneACCESS by TCRdb, which kept in-frame rearrangements only. Such tables lose some clones; where checked, under half of the loss comes from unresolved V genes, and the rest has no known cause. Here the sample has some 240,000 clones; around nine tenths occur a single time. The ten largest clones add up to 1.5% to 2.5% of the sample. Sequenced sample: PBMCs. These receptors all stem from a woman aged 18 to 35 in good health and CMV-seropositive.

This rearrangement joins TRBV28 to TRBJ2-2; D is possibly TRBD1 (6 bases). Germline CDR1 reads MDHEN; CDR2 reads SYDVKM. Trimming took 8 bases from V and 5 from J, leaving 15 bases between them. The CDR3 totals 14 residues. CDR3 protein: CASERYQGTGELFF. The CDR3, as DNA: TGTGCCAGCGAGAGATACCAGGGGACCGGGGAGCTGTTTTTT.

The sample holds one count of this clone. The chain combines TRBV6-6 with TRBJ2-1; TRBD2 is a possible D gene (6 bases). Trimming pared 5 bases from V and 3 bases from J, leaving 17 bases between. The CDR3 extends over 16 amino acids. CDR1 is MNHNY, CDR2 SVGAGI, per germline (reference sequence). CDR3 coding DNA: TGTGCCAGCAGTGGAGGGACTTTTTGGCTCTACAATGAGCAGTTCTTC. Residues: CASSGGTFWLYNEQFF.

The chain joins TRBV9 to TRBJ2-5; TRBD2 aligns across 9 bases. Unmatched junction bases numbered 8, after V lost 6 bases and J lost 5 bases. CDR1 and CDR2 (germline): SGDLS, YYNGEE. The CDR3 extends over 14 amino acids. Written as DNA, the CDR3 is TGTGCCAGCACGGCGGGAGGGGGCGGGGAGACCCAGTACTTC. Its protein product is CASTAGGGGETQYF.

V gene TRBV19 combines with J gene TRBJ2-6, with 8 positions matching TRBD1. V was clipped by 5 bases and J by 2 bases; unmatched bases: 11. The CDR3 spans 18 residues. Germline lookup yields CDR1 LNHDA and CDR2 SQIVND (reference sequence). For the CDR3, the DNA is TGTGCCAGTAGTCCCCGGACAGGGAACTCCCCTGGGGCCAACGTCCTGACTTTC. Translating it yields CASSPRTGNSPGANVLTF. Together with reference TRBV19 and TRBJ2-6, the CDR3 gives the full variable domain: DGGITQSPKYLFRKEGQNVTLSCEQNLNHDAMYWYRQDPGQGLRLIYYSQIVNDFQKGDIAEGYSVSREKKESFPLTVTSAQKNPTAFYLCASSPRTGNSPGANVLTFGAGSRLTVL.

This clone showed up many times. The chain carries TRBV19 and TRBJ2-7; D ambiguous. The germline CDR1 and CDR2 sequences are LNHDA and SQIVND (reference sequence). The CDR3 runs 15 residues. The V gene lost 1 base and the J gene lost 0 bases, with 10 bases spanning the gap. The CDR3 nucleotides read TGTGCCAGTAGTATAGGTCGCAGGTCCTCCTACGAGCAGTACTTC. Translation gives CASSIGRRSSYEQYF.

The J gene is TRBJ2-7, the V gene TRBV28; no clear D gene. This CDR3 is 14 amino acids long. CDR1 MDHEN and CDR2 SYDVKM come from the germline V gene. V was pared by 3 bases and J by 6 bases, with 15 bases between. The CDR3 spells CASSFLARLAEQYF. CDR3 sequence (DNA): TGTGCCAGCAGTTTTTTAGCTAGACTCGCCGAGCAGTACTTC.

This chain uses TRBV27 with TRBJ2-1, with TRBD2 identical over 11 bases. CDR1 MNHEY and CDR2 SMNVEV come from the germline V gene (reference sequence). The CDR3 totals 17 residues. The V segment lost 0 bases and the J segment 4 bases; nucleotides outside the gene matches: 5. Written as DNA, the CDR3 is TGTGCCAGCAGTTTATCCGTCACTAGCGGGGGTTACAATGAGCAGTTCTTC. Protein product: CASSLSVTSGGYNEQFF.

J is TRBJ2-3 and V is TRBV27; TRBD2 matches at 11 bases. Germline CDR1 is MNHEY and CDR2 is SMNVEV (reference sequence). CDR3 length: 17 residues. V shed 6 bases, J shed 4 bases, and the junction held 12 bases outside the gene matches. CDR3 protein: CASRLAGVSPRADTQYF. The CDR3, as DNA: TGTGCCAGCAGACTAGCGGGAGTCTCTCCCCGCGCAGATACGCAGTATTTT.

The chain joins TRBV19 to TRBJ2-7; tentatively, D is TRBD2 (5 bases). V dropped 5 bases and J dropped 6 bases, with 14 bases sitting between them. This CDR3 contains 13 residues. Germline-derived CDR1 and CDR2 are LNHDA and SQIVND (reference sequence). The DNA for the CDR3 is TGTGCCAGTAGTCCTACCGGAGGCGCCGAGCAGTACTTC. It encodes CASSPTGGAEQYF.

This chain uses TRBV6-6 with TRBJ1-1, with D tentatively TRBD1 (6 bases). This CDR3 has 14 residues. Germline CDR1 MNHNY, CDR2 SVGAGI (reference sequence). Trimming shortened V by 0 bases and J by 8 bases, and 13 bases separated the two germline ends. Here the CDR3 DNA reads TGTGCCAGCAGTTACTCCGGGGGGGGCGCAGAAGCTTTCTTT. Translation gives CASSYSGGGAEAFF.

The chain employs TRBV27 and TRBJ1-2, with 11 bases aligning to TRBD1. CDR1 and CDR2 from the germline V gene are MNHEY and SMNVEV (reference sequence). This CDR3 contains 16 residues. The J segment lost 0 bases and the V segment lost 3 bases, leaving 3 bases of the junction unmatched. The CDR3 DNA reads TGTGCCAGCAGTTTGGGACAGGGGGGAGCTAACTATGGCTACACCTTC. Translation: CASSLGQGGANYGYTF.

The genes are TRBV30 and TRBJ2-5; a possible D gene is TRBD1 (5 bases). V dropped 1 base and J dropped 4 bases, with 10 bases sitting between them. This CDR3 contains 13 residues. The germline gives CDR1 GTSNPN, CDR2 SVGIG (reference sequence). This CDR3 reads CAWSEGFGETQYF. DNA of the CDR3: TGTGCCTGGAGTGAGGGGTTCGGAGAGACCCAGTACTTC.

This rearrangement joins TRBV28 to TRBJ2-1, with D unresolved. The CDR3 length is 11 residues. V gave up 2 bases and J gave up 8 bases, with 4 bases separating them. The germline gives CDR1 MDHEN, CDR2 SYDVKM. This chain's CDR3 is CASSLQDEQFF. The CDR3, as DNA: TGTGCCAGCAGTTTACAGGATGAGCAGTTCTTC.

This chain links TRBV28 with TRBJ2-1, with 14 positions matching TRBD2. Germline-derived CDR1 and CDR2 are MDHEN and SYDVKM. V was pared by 1 base and J by 8 bases, with 7 bases of the junction left unmatched. CDR3 length: 17 residues. The chain's CDR3 is CASSLYPGTSGSDEQFF. CDR3 sequence (DNA): TGTGCCAGCAGTTTATATCCCGGGACTAGCGGGAGCGATGAGCAGTTCTTC.

The chain couples TRBV5-4 to TRBJ2-1; 8 bases align to TRBD1. Per the germline V gene, CDR1 is SGHNT and CDR2 is YYREEE (reference sequence). V lost 0 bases and J lost 2; bases outside the gene matches: 10. The CDR3 runs 18 residues. CDR3: CASSLDSIGQGPYNEQFF. The CDR3 nucleotides read TGTGCCAGCAGCTTGGATTCTATTGGACAGGGTCCCTACAATGAGCAGTTCTTC.

The chain employs TRBV6-5 and TRBJ2-1; 7 positions match TRBD2. Germline loops: CDR1 MNHEY, CDR2 SVGAGI. The CDR3 is 13 residues long. Trimming at V came to 6 bases and at J to 4 bases, leaving 3 bases not matched to a gene. The CDR3 coding sequence is TGTGCCAGCAGGACGGGACTATACAATGAGCAGTTCTTC. This sequence encodes CASRTGLYNEQFF.

The V and J genes are TRBV7-8 and TRBJ1-1; the D is unclear. The germline V gene encodes CDR1 SGHVS and CDR2 FQNEAQ. The CDR3 spans 13 residues. V lost 1 base and J 4 bases, leaving 7 bases between the germline ends. CDR3 residues: CASSLEEFTEAFF. The CDR3 DNA is TGTGCCAGCAGCTTAGAGGAGTTCACTGAAGCTTTCTTT. The full variable domain, its missing parts supplied by reference TRBV7-8 and TRBJ1-1, is GAGVSQSPRYKVAKRGQDVALRCDPISGHVSLFWYQQALGQGPEFLTYFQNEAQLDKSGLPSDRFFAERPEGSVSTLKIQRTQQEDSAVYLCASSLEEFTEAFFGQGTRLTVV.

This clone was seen only a few times. The V gene is TRBV7-9, the J gene TRBJ2-7, with 10 positions matching TRBD1. Losses at the gene ends were 5 bases for V and 3 bases for J; bases not matched to a gene: 7. CDR3 length equals 15 residues. Germline V gene data show CDR1 as SEHNR and CDR2 as FQNEAQ (reference sequence). DNA of the CDR3: TGTGCCAGCAGCGTTGTACGGGACAGGGGCTACGAGCAGTACTTC. Residues: CASSVVRDRGYEQYF.

The chain recombines TRBV27 with TRBJ1-1; 8 bases align to TRBD1. V was clipped by 4 bases and J by 3 bases; unmatched bases: 19. CDR3 length: 19 residues. CDR1 is MNHEY and CDR2 is SMNVEV in the germline V gene (reference sequence). CDR3 loop: CASSSPPVFGQGSHTEAFF. The DNA for the CDR3 is TGTGCCAGCAGTTCCCCCCCCGTCTTCGGACAGGGCTCCCACACTGAAGCTTTCTTT.

The V and J genes are TRBV4-1 and TRBJ2-4; TRBD2 agrees at 8 bases. Germline V CDR1 and CDR2: MGHRA, YSYEKL. V was pared by 0 bases and J by 2 bases, with 15 bases of the junction left unmatched. The CDR3 runs to 20 residues. The CDR3 coding sequence is TGCGCCAGCAGCCAAGAAATCCCAGCGGGAGAAGGGGATACCAAAAACATTCAGTACTTC. Translation: CASSQEIPAGEGDTKNIQYF.

The sample holds one count of this clone. This rearrangement joins TRBV28 to TRBJ1-5; D is undetermined. Germline CDR1 is MDHEN and CDR2 is SYDVKM. The CDR3 totals 12 residues. The V gene lost 3 bases and the J gene lost 4 bases, with 4 bases spanning the gap. CDR3 DNA: TGTGCCAGCAGTTTTCGGAATCAGCCCCAGCATTTT. Encoded protein: CASSFRNQPQHF.

This clone was observed a few times. The chain is built from TRBV4-1 and TRBJ1-1, with no clear D. The length of the CDR3 is 18 residues. Trimming pared 1 base from V and 1 base from J, leaving 19 bases between. Germline V gene sequence: CDR1 MGHRA, CDR2 YSYEKL. Written as DNA, the CDR3 is TGCGCCAGCAGCCAAGTTGTGGCTTCGAGACACAAGAACACTGAAGCTTTCTTT. Its translation is CASSQVVASRHKNTEAFF.

The chain uses TRBV11-2 and TRBJ2-1; 8 bases agree with TRBD2. Trimming removed 1 base from V and 4 bases from J; junction bases left unmatched: 3. This CDR3 contains 15 residues. CDR1 and CDR2 from the germline V gene are SGHAT and FQNNGV. As DNA, the CDR3 is TGTGCCAGCAGCTTAGGAAGCGGGGGATACAATGAGCAGTTCTTC. It encodes CASSLGSGGYNEQFF.

The chain carries TRBV27 and TRBJ2-1; 11 nucleotides line up with TRBD2. The CDR3 is 20 residues long. The ends lost 5 bases at V and 0 bases at J; junction bases unmatched: 15. From germline, CDR1 is MNHEY and CDR2 SMNVEV (reference sequence). The CDR3: CASSVSGTSGLITSYNEQFF. The CDR3 DNA reads as TGTGCCAGCAGTGTTTCCGGGACTAGCGGACTTATTACCTCCTACAATGAGCAGTTCTTC.

This chain links TRBV6-1 with TRBJ1-5; D may be TRBD1 (5 bases). Germline CDR1 is MNHNS and CDR2 is SASEGT. This CDR3 is built from 13 residues. The germline V and J ends were trimmed by 3 bases and 4 bases, with 7 bases remaining between them. CDR3 residues: CASSDTGNQPQHF. The CDR3 DNA reads TGTGCCAGCAGTGACACAGGTAATCAGCCCCAGCATTTT.

The chain carries TRBV27 and TRBJ2-7; TRBD1 matches at 7 bases. The J segment lost 0 bases and the V segment lost 5 bases, leaving 4 bases of the junction unmatched. The germline V gene encodes CDR1 MNHEY and CDR2 SMNVEV (reference sequence). This CDR3 comprises 14 residues. The CDR3 spells CASSLGTDSYEQYF. The DNA for the CDR3 is TGTGCCAGCAGTCTTGGGACAGACTCCTACGAGCAGTACTTC.

CDR3 protein: CAWSRNRGNPGANVLTF. In DNA, the CDR3 is TGTGCCTGGAGTCGCAACAGGGGAAACCCTGGGGCCAACGTCCTGACTTTC. The gene calls are TRBV30 and TRBJ2-6, with TRBD1 matching 7 bases. The CDR3 sequence is 17 residues long. Germline V gives CDR1 GTSNPN, CDR2 SVGIG (reference sequence). After removal of 2 bases from V and 2 bases from J, the junction contained 9 bases not matched to a gene.

This clone was observed a single time. This rearrangement joins TRBV15 to TRBJ1-4; 7 bases are a match to TRBD1. The CDR3 loop spans 15 amino acids. The J segment lost 3 bases and the V segment lost 5 bases, leaving 6 bases of the junction unmatched. Germline V gives CDR1 LNHNV, CDR2 YYDKDF (reference sequence). The CDR3 DNA reads as TGTGCCACCAGCGAAAGGGGGCGAGCTAATGAAAAACTGTTTTTT. Encoded protein: CATSERGRANEKLFF.